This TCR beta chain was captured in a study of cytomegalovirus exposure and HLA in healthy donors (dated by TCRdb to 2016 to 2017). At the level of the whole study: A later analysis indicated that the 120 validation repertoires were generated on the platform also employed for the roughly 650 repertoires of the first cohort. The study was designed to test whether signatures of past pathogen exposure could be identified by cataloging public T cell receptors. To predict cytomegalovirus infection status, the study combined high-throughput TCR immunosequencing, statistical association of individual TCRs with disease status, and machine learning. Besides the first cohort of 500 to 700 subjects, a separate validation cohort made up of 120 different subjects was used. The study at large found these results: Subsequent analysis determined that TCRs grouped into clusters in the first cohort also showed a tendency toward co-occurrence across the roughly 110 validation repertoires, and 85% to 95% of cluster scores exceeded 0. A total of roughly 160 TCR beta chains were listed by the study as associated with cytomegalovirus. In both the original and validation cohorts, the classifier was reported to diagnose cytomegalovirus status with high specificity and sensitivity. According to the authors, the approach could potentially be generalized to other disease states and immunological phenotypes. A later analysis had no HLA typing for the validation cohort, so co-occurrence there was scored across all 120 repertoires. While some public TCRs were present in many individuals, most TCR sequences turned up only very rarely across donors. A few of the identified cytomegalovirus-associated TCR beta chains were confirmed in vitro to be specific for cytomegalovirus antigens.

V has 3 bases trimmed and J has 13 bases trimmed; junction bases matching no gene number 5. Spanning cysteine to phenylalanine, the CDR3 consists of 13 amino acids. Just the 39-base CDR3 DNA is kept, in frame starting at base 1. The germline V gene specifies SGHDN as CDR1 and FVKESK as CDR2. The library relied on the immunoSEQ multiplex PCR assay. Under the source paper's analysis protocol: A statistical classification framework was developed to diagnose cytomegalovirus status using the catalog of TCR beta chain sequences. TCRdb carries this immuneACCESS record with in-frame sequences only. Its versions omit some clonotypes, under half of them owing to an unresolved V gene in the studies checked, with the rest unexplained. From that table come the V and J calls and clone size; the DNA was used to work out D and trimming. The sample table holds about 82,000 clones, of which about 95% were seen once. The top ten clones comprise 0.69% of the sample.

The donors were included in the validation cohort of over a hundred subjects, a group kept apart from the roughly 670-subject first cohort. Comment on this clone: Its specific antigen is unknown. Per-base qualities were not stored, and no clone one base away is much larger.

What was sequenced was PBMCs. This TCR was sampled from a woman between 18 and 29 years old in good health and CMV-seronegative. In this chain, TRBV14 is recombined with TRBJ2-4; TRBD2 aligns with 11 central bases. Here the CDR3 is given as CASSQVLAGAQYF. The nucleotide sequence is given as TGTGCCAGCAGCCAGGTACTAGCGGGGGCACAGTACTTC.